Listed here are 4 T cell receptor beta chains from one sample, sequenced in a study of blood T cell repertoires in COVID-19. Some clones are missing from TCRdb's copy, which holds only in-frame ones; the method was immunoSEQ multiplex PCR. The data hold around 77,000 clones, with over 60% observed a single time. The specimen was peripheral blood. The receptor set was obtained from an elderly woman with active or convalescent COVID-19.

The rearrangement links TRBV19 to TRBJ1-5, with TRBD1 matching 7 bases. V shed 8 bases and J 0 bases; nucleotides not matched to a gene: 4. Per the germline V gene, CDR1 is LNHDA and CDR2 is SQIVND (reference sequence). The CDR3 is made up of 14 amino acids. The CDR3 loop is CASGTAFSNQPQHF. In nucleotides, the CDR3 is TGTGCCAGTGGGACAGCCTTTAGCAATCAGCCCCAGCATTTT.

J is TRBJ2-3 and V is TRBV7-9; D is possibly TRBD2 (5 bases). The CDR3 sequence is 15 residues long. Trimming stripped 0 bases from V and 6 bases from J, with 13 bases between. Germline V gene data show CDR1 as SEHNR and CDR2 as FQNEAQ (reference sequence). The CDR3: CASSLAHGVVDTQYF. Written as DNA, the CDR3 is TGTGCCAGCAGCTTAGCGCACGGGGTGGTGGATACGCAGTATTTT.

The rearrangement uses TRBV20-1 and TRBJ1-1; the match to TRBD1 covers 10 bases. The CDR3 loop spans 15 amino acids. V trimming: 3 bases; J trimming: 6 bases; junction bases outside the gene matches: 10. Per the germline V gene, CDR1 is DFQATT and CDR2 is SNEGSKA (reference sequence). The CDR3 DNA is TGCAGTGCTAGTGGGACAGGGGTTGGAGGGGCTGAAGCTTTCTTT. The encoded protein is CSASGTGVGGAEAFF.

The chain carries TRBV10-3 and TRBJ2-7, with TRBD1 matching over 8 bases. The CDR3 consists of 15 residues. J lost 7 bases, V lost 5 bases, and 13 bases had no gene match. Germline-derived CDR1 and CDR2 are ENHRY and SYGVKD. The CDR3 DNA sequence: TGTGCCATCAGTTACCGCCCGGGACAGGACGGAGAGCAGTACTTC. Residues: CAISYRPGQDGEQYF.